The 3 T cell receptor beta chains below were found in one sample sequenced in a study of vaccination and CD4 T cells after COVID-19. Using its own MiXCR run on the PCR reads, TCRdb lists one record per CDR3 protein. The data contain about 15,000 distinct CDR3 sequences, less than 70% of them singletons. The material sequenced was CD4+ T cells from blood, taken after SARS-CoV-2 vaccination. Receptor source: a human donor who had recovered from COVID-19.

The CDR3 region is CASSFLYRRSYNEQFF. The CDR3 DNA is TGTGCCAGCAGCTTCTTATACAGGCGGTCCTACAATGAGCAGTTCTTC. The chain has TRBV7-8 and TRBJ2-1; a possible D gene is TRBD1 (5 bases). The CDR3 spans 16 residues. CDR1 and CDR2 (germline): SGHVS, FQNEAQ. V gave up 3 bases and J gave up 1 base, with 13 bases separating them.

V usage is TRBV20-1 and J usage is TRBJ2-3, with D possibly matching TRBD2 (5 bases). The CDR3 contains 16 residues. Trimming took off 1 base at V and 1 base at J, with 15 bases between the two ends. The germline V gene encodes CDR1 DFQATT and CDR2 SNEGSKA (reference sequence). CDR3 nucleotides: TGCAGTGCTAGAGGGAGACTACCATCTGGCACAGATACGCAGTATTTT. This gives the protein CSARGRLPSGTDTQYF.

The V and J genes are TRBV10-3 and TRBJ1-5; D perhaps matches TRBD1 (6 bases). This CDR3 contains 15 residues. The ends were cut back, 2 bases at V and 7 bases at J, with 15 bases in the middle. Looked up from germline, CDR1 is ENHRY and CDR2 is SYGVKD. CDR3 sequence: CAISEDRGGRQPQHF. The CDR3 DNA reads TGTGCCATCAGTGAGGACCGAGGGGGGCGGCAGCCCCAGCATTTT.